The T cell receptor (beta chain) described here comes from a study of regulatory T cells in long-lasting Graves disease (dated by TCRdb to about 2021). About the study as a whole: Patients with newly diagnosed Graves' disease had been on antithyroid drugs for under 3 months. A total of roughly 35 samples were covered by TCR sequencing, comprising some 13 persistent and approximately 20 newly diagnosed Graves' disease patients. The study was conducted in China and was registered as a clinical trial. Patients with persistent Graves' disease were compared with patients with newly diagnosed Graves' disease using TCR sequencing and RNA sequencing of peripheral blood.

Receptor amplification or capture employed multiplex PCR. This sample was sequenced with an Illumina HiSeq 4000. iRepertoire HTBI primers and Arm-PCR amplification of CDR3 regions were used to construct TCR beta libraries. Before sequencing, the PCR products underwent gel purification. The study's processing was this. Gene usage analysis of CDR3 amino acid clonotypes used the roughly 62 TRBV and about 13 TRBJ segments found across samples. COPE and FqMerger were used to merge filtered high-quality paired reads into contigs. BLAST was used to align contigs to IMGT TRBV, TRBD and TRBJ reference genes, with CDR3 defined following IMGT. Any clonotype with a frequency above 0.1% was counted as a highly expanded clone. Shannon entropy was used to measure repertoire diversity, and the Gini coefficient was used to measure V-J evenness. Clonotypes shared by more than one individual were considered public. The raw public data were reprocessed by TCRdb itself: fastp quality trimming at Q25, MiXCR clonotype calling, in-frame beta chains only. Each entry is one CDR3 protein sequence, shown with its most common DNA and genes. TCRdb's processing, not the study's, gives the V and J calls here. Here the sample has 350,000 to 450,000 distinct CDR3 sequences; 15% occur a single time. The ten largest clones represent over 7.5% of the sample.

Compared with germline, V lacks 0 bases and J lacks 6 bases; bases without a gene match: 9. Spanning cysteine to phenylalanine, the CDR3 consists of 17 amino acids. Kept here is only the CDR3 DNA, which spans 51 bases and is read in frame from base 1. Based on the germline V gene, the CDR1 and CDR2 sequences are KGHDR and SFDVKD. This clonotype was detected many times. It has no known antigen specificity. Base quality data are lacking; no much larger clone is found one base away. In the paper's terms, the time point label means: newly diagnosed GD, antithyroid drugs for less than 3 months. For both TCR sequencing and RNA sequencing, RNA was extracted from PBMCs in TRIzol. Graves' disease was diagnosed according to American Thyroid Association guidelines. Patients were recruited from an endocrinology department in Xi'an, China. Each patient gave roughly 10 milliliters of peripheral blood, collected in an EDTA anticoagulant tube. PBMCs were isolated by Ficoll Paque Plus density gradient separation without further T cell sorting. An Agilent 2100 Bioanalyzer and agarose gel were used to check RNA quality, while a NanoDrop 2000 measured RNA concentration.

What the study reported, not specific to this receptor: The small sample size was acknowledged by the authors as a limitation that may reduce accuracy. A larger number of public clonotypes was shared among persistent patients (more than 2,500) than among newly diagnosed patients (around 970). Preferential use of TRBV28, TRBJ1-2 and TRBJ2-5 was observed in persistent disease, whereas TRBV20-1 and TRBJ2-1 were favored in newly diagnosed disease. Lower TCR Shannon entropy and fewer highly expanded clones were observed in persistent Graves' disease patients than in newly diagnosed patients, which suggested clonal expansion. Sequencing and analysis were restricted to the TCR beta chain. The study examined only peripheral blood because the primary lesion, thyroid tissue, could not be accessed.

These data are also associated with another study on T cells in Graves' hyperthyroidism and ophthalmopathy. Per that second paper: Stable Graves' hyperthyroidism was defined as the absence of progression to ophthalmopathy over 18 months of follow-up. Hyperthyroidism patients were newly diagnosed, with disease duration under 2 months, and aged 18 to 65 years. Exclusion was applied to patients with uncontrolled infections, other autoimmune diseases, pregnancy or lactation. Diagnoses relied on clinical symptoms, serum thyroxine and TRAb, thyroid ultrasound and orbital computed tomography. The first round of RT-PCR for the TCR CDR3 was performed with the HTBI primer set and the Qiagen OneStep RT-PCR kit. Blood samples also contained most of the expanded thyroid clonotypes (frequency above 0.001), which suggests that blood repertoires may reflect thyroid immune responses. A 13 V-J signature model separated ophthalmopathy from stable hyperthyroidism, with just over 85% sensitivity and about 81% specificity in cross-validation and 80%/75% in testing. In validation, the model predicted progression to ophthalmopathy a median of around six months before onset, with about 71% sensitivity and 72.22% specificity. TCR V-J signatures able to tell the groups apart were searched for in a discovery cohort of 95 or so patients, of whom over 40 had Graves' ophthalmopathy and roughly 58 had stable Graves' hyperthyroidism. Prospective prediction of ophthalmopathy was tested in an independent validation cohort consisting of some 19 hyperthyroidism patients and about 17 patients who later progressed to ophthalmopathy. The approximately 97 discovery patients were randomly divided into training and test sets at a 7:3 ratio. In six Graves' hyperthyroidism patients, the study also compared T-cell repertoires from thyroid tissue with T-cell repertoires from blood. After sampling, hyperthyroidism patients received methimazole starting at 30 mg daily, and ophthalmopathy patients received high-dose intravenous methylprednisolone. Libraries were constructed in a second round of multiplex PCR, after which size selection and purification were carried out. The libraries were sequenced on an Illumina HiSeq2000 using paired-end 100 bp reads. SOAPnuke was used to process the raw data, removing reads that contained adapters or uncalled bases, had a mean Phred below 15, or lacked an exact match to the constant primer or identifier. High-quality paired reads were merged using COPE v1.2.5, and each unique nucleotide sequence was defined as a clonotype. MiTCR v1.1 was used to align clonotypes to the IMGT TRBV, TRBD and TRBJ reference segments. Only V-J combinations with frequency above 0.0001, covering approximately 99% of repertoires, were analysed. A TCS score was defined as the ratio between F50 (clonal expansion) and ExV (chaos), using BLOSUM62-based TCRdist between CDR3 peptides within each V-J. Welch's t-statistics and random forest reduced fewer than 550 V-J features to roughly 13, which were used in a naive Bayes classifier (R e1071). No statistical method was used to fix the sample size in advance, and group allocation was not hidden from the investigators. The paper reports TCR Vbeta CDR3 sequencing of 130 to 150 peripheral blood samples: approximately 43 ophthalmopathy, roughly 74 hyperthyroidism and approximately 17 progressor patients.

Recombination linked TRBV24-1 to TRBJ1-2; TRBD1 lines up with 10 middle nucleotides. This specimen consisted of peripheral blood mononuclear cells (PBMCs), obtained at new diagnosis, from a patient treated with antithyroid drugs. The receptor was isolated from a woman in her 40s with Graves disease. Donor details come from another sample of the same person, matched by shared clones. CDR3 region: CATSDLRHGTGDDGYTF. In nucleotides, the sequence is TGTGCCACCAGTGATTTGCGACATGGGACAGGGGATGATGGCTACACCTTC.